Shown below are 13 T cell receptor beta chains from a single sample sequenced in a study of identical twins (dated by TCRdb to the mid-2010s). Library preparation used 5' RACE. These reads were obtained on an Illumina HiSeq 2000. TCRdb redid the processing of the public reads, applying fastp at Q25 and MiXCR, and retained in-frame beta chains. Every CDR3 protein is listed once, alongside the most common genes and DNA of its rows. This sample comprises about 530,000 distinct CDR3 sequences, about 22% of them detected only once. The ten largest clones take up about 0.5% of the sample. These data are also associated with another study on yellow fever vaccine responses in identical twins.

The specimen was CD4+ T cells sorted from blood. The source of these receptors is a woman between 18 and 29 years old in good health.

The J gene is TRBJ2-7, the V gene TRBV20-1; TRBD2 aligns across 8 bases. Unmatched junction bases numbered 6, after V lost 3 bases and J lost 2 bases. This CDR3 spans 14 amino acids. Germline V gene lookup returns CDR1 DFQATT and CDR2 SNEGSKA (reference sequence). CDR3 amino acids: CSARGVAGTYEQYF. CDR3 DNA: TGCAGTGCTAGGGGGGTAGCGGGAACCTACGAGCAGTACTTC.

The rearrangement links TRBV5-1 to TRBJ1-4, with D perhaps matching TRBD1 (6 bases). Deletions cut 6 bases from V and 8 bases from J, with 23 bases between. The germline V gene encodes CDR1 SGHRS and CDR2 YFSETQ. There are 16 residues in the CDR3. The CDR3 coding sequence is TGCGCCAGCAAGAGCTCGACCGGGACATCGGCCGAAAAACTGTTTTTT. Encoded protein: CASKSSTGTSAEKLFF.

This rearrangement joins TRBV4-1 to TRBJ2-1, with 14 positions matching TRBD2. This CDR3 spans 17 amino acids. After removal of 0 bases from V and 7 bases from J, the junction contained 5 bases not matched to a gene. CDR1 is MGHRA, CDR2 YSYEKL, per germline. The CDR3 DNA reads as TGCGCCAGCAGCCAAGAGAGGACTAGCGGGAGGTGGAATGAGCAGTTCTTC. Its translation: CASSQERTSGRWNEQFF.

The V and J genes are TRBV5-1 and TRBJ1-2; weak D call: TRBD1 (5 bases). The CDR3 is made up of 15 amino acids. V gave up 3 bases and J gave up 1 base, with 13 bases separating them. Germline CDR1 is SGHRS and CDR2 is YFSETQ. The CDR3, as DNA: TGCGCCAGCAGCTGGGGGTCGGGCAGTAACTATGGCTACACCTTC. This codes for CASSWGSGSNYGYTF.

The V and J genes are TRBV5-1 and TRBJ2-1; 7 positions agree with TRBD1. Germline CDR1 SGHRS, CDR2 YFSETQ. This CDR3 is 16 amino acids long. The junction had 7 bases not matched to a gene; V was cut back by 0 bases and J by 4 bases. The CDR3 region has the DNA TGCGCCAGCAGCTTGGGGGTTTCAGGGGGATACAATGAGCAGTTCTTC. This gives the protein CASSLGVSGGYNEQFF.

In this sample, this clonotype turned up a few times. DNA for the CDR3: TGCAGCGTTGGGGACATATCCTACGAGCAGTACTTC. It encodes CSVGDISYEQYF. The rearrangement links TRBV29-1 to TRBJ2-7; D may be TRBD1 (6 bases). V was trimmed by 4 bases and J by 1 base, leaving 8 bases between them. CDR1 is SQVTM, CDR2 ANQGSEA, per germline. The CDR3 is made up of 12 amino acids.

The chain has TRBV6-1 and TRBJ1-1; tentative D call: TRBD1 (6 bases). The CDR3 is 15 amino acids. V lost 5 bases and J 4 bases, leaving 17 bases between the germline ends. From germline, CDR1 is MNHNS and CDR2 SASEGT. The CDR3 coding sequence is TGTGCCAGCAGTATCCTCCAGGGGCTTCGCACTGAAGCTTTCTTT. It specifies CASSILQGLRTEAFF.

This clonotype was counted only a few times. The chain recombines TRBV6-5 with TRBJ1-5; no firm D call. V gave up 4 bases and J gave up 0 bases, with 7 bases separating them. Looked up from germline, CDR1 is MNHEY and CDR2 is SVGAGI. The CDR3 totals 14 residues. CDR3 bases: TGTGCCAGCAGTTCGGCGCTTAGCAATCAGCCCCAGCATTTT. Residues: CASSSALSNQPQHF.

The rearrangement uses TRBV24-1 and TRBJ2-2; possibly TRBD1 for D (6 bases). V dropped 2 bases and J dropped 6 bases, with 15 bases sitting between them. The germline CDR1 and CDR2 sequences are KGHDR and SFDVKD. This CDR3 has 16 residues. The CDR3 DNA follows: TGTGCCACCAGTGATTCGAGGGGGTCCGGACCCGGGGAGCTGTTTTTT. It encodes CATSDSRGSGPGELFF.

This clonotype was counted between two and nine times. The chain employs TRBV6-1 and TRBJ1-5; D ambiguous. Germline CDR1 MNHNS, CDR2 SASEGT. V dropped 8 bases and J dropped 6 bases, with 11 bases sitting between them. CDR3 length equals 12 residues. The CDR3 protein is CASHSPGQPQHF. In DNA, the CDR3 is TGTGCCAGCCACTCCCCAGGTCAGCCCCAGCATTTT.

J is TRBJ2-3 and V is TRBV3-1; unclear D gene. The V and J ends lost 4 bases and 1 base respectively, with 18 bases between them. The CDR3 is made up of 17 amino acids. Germline V gene sequence: CDR1 LGHDT, CDR2 YNNKEL (reference sequence). This CDR3 is CASSPPGARLGTDTQYF. The DNA of the CDR3 is TGTGCCAGCAGCCCCCCGGGCGCCCGCCTTGGCACAGATACGCAGTATTTT.

This clonotype was seen many times. This chain uses TRBV12-3 or TRBV12-4 with TRBJ2-1, with TRBD2 matching 11 bases. The CDR3 totals 15 residues. Trimming cost V 3 bases and J 4 bases; bases outside gene matches: 2. CDR3 sequence: CASSFGTSGYNEQFF. The CDR3 DNA reads TGTGCCAGCAGTTTTGGGACTAGCGGTTACAATGAGCAGTTCTTC.

J is TRBJ1-4 and V is TRBV6-1; D uncertain. The CDR3 extends over 14 amino acids. The germline CDR1 and CDR2 sequences are MNHNS and SASEGT. V gave up 0 bases and J gave up 8 bases, with 10 bases separating them. The CDR3, as DNA: TGTGCCAGCAGTGAAGCTGGGTGGTGGGAAAAACTGTTTTTT. Encoded protein: CASSEAGWWEKLFF.